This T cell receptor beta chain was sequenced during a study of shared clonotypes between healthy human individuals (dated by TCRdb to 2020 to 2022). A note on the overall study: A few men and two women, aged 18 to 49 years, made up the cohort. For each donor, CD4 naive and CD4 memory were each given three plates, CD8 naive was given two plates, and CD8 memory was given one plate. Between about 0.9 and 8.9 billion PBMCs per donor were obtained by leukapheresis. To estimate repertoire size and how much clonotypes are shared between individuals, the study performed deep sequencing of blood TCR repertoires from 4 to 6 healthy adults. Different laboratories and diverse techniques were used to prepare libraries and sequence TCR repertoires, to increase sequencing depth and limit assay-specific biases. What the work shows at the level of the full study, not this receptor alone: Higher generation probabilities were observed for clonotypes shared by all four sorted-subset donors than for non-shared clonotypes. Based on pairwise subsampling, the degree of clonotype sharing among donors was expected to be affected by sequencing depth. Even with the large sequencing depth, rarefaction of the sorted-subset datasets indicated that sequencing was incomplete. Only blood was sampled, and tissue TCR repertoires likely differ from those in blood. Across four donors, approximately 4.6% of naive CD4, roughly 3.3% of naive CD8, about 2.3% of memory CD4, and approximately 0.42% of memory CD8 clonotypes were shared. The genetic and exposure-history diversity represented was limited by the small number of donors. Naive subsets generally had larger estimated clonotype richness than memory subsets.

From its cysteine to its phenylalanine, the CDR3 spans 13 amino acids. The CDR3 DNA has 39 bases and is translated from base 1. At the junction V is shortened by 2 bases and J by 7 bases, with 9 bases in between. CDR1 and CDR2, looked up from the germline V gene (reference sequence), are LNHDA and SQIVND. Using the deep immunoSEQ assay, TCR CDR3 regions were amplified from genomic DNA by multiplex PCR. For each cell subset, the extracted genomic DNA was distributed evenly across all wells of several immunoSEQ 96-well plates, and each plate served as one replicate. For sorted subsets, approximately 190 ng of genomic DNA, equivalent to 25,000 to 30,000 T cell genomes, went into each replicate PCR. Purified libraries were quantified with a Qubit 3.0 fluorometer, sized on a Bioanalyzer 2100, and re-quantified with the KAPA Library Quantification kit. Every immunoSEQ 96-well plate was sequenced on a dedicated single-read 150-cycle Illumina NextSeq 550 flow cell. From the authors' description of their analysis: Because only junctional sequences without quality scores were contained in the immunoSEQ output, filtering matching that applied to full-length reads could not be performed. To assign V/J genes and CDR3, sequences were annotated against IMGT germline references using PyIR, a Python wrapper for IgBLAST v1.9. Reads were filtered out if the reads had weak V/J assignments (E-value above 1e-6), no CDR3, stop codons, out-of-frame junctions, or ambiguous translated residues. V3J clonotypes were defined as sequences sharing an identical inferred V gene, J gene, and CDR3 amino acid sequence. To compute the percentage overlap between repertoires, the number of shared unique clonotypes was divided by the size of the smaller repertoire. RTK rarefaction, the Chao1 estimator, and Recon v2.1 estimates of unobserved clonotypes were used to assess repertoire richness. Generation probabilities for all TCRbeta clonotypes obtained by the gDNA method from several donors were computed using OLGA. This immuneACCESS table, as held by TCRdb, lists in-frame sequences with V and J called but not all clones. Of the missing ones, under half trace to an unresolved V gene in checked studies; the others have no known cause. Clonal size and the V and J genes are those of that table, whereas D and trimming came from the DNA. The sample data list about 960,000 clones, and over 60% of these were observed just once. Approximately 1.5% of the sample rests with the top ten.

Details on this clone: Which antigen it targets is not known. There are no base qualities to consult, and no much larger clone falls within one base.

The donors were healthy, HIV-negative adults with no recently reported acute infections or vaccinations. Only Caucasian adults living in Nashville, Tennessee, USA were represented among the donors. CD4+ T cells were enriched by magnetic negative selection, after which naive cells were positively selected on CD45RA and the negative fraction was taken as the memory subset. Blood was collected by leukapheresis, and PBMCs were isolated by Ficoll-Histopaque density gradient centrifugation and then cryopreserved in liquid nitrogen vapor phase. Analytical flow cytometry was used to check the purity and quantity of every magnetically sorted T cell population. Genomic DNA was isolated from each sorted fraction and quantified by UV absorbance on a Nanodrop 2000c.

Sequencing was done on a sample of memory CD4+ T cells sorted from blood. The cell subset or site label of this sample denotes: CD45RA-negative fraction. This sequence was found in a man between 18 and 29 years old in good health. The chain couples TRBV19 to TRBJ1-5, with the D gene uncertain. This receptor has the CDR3 CASSITSGQPQHF. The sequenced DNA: TGTGCCAGTAGTATAACATCTGGACAGCCCCAGCATTTT.